Listed below are T cell receptor beta chains from one sample, sequenced in a study of shared clonotypes between healthy human individuals. Sequenced by immunoSEQ multiplex PCR; TCRdb stores in-frame clones only, minus some. The sample lists over 2,000,000 clones; 85% to 95% were seen once. Material: naive CD8+ T cells from PBMCs. Receptors originate from a man younger than 30 in good health. Some clones in this sample may be carry-over from other donors' samples. Each CDR3 is given with its conserved first and last residue. The D gene is left open where the match is weak. The size of a clone is reported for some rows only, either as once, few or many, or as a class for expanded clones.

TRBV9,-,-,TRBJ2-1,TGTGCCAGCAGCGTAGGGATTTTTTCCAATGAGCAGTTCTTC,CASSVGIFSNEQFF
TRBV5-1,-,-,TRBJ2-2,TGCGCCAGCAGCTTGTTGTTTGTGGGTAGTGGATCCGGGGAGCTGTTTTTT,CASSLLFVGSGSGELFF
TRBV6-1,-,-,TRBJ2-1,TGTGCCAGCAGGGAAGGACAATACCCCTTTGGGCAGTTCTTC,CASREGQYPFGQFF
TRBV4-3,-,-,TRBJ2-7,TGCGCCAGCAGCCAAGACTACTCCTACGAGCAGTACTTC,CASSQDYSYEQYF
TRBV7-3,-,TRBD1,TRBJ2-7,TGTGCCAGCAGCCCCGTCCGGGACAGGGGGCTCTACGAGCAGTACTTC,CASSPVRDRGLYEQYF
TRBV28,-,TRBD2,TRBJ2-1,TGTGCCAGCAGTTTATCATACCTAGCGGGAGGGCCCAGAGTGATCAATGAGCAGTTCTTC,CASSLSYLAGGPRVINEQFF
TRBV15,-,TRBD1,TRBJ1-2,TGTGCCACCAGCATTGAACAGGGGAAGGTTAACTATGGCTACACCTTC,CATSIEQGKVNYGYTF
TRBV9,-,TRBD1,TRBJ1-2,TGTGCCAGCAGCGGACAGGGTAGGACCTATGGCTACACCTTC,CASSGQGRTYGYTF
TRBV7-9,-,-,TRBJ1-1,TGTGCCAGCAGCCCCCGACAGGTCACCCATCCCACTGAAGCTTTCTTT,CASSPRQVTHPTEAFF
TRBV6-5,once,TRBD2,TRBJ2-1,TGTGCCAGCAGTTACTCGACTAGCGGGTACAATGAGCAGTTCTTC,CASSYSTSGYNEQFF
TRBV28,-,TRBD2,TRBJ2-7,TGTGCCAGCAGCCCCCCCGGGCGGGAGAGTTACGAGCAGTACTTC,CASSPPGRESYEQYF
TRBV7-9,once,-,TRBJ1-2,TGTGCCAGCAGCCCAGGCCCTTCTAACTATGGCTACACCTTC,CASSPGPSNYGYTF
TRBV9,-,TRBD2,TRBJ2-7,TGTGCCAGCAGCTCTACTAGCGGGAGGGCCTTGAGCTCCTACGAGCAGTACTTC,CASSSTSGRALSSYEQYF
TRBV10-1,-,-,TRBJ2-3,TGCGCCAGCAGCACGGGACCCTACACAGATACGCAGTATTTT,CASSTGPYTDTQYF
TRBV19,-,-,TRBJ1-1,TGTGCCAGTAGTATATCTCACGATATGAACACTGAAGCTTTCTTT,CASSISHDMNTEAFF
TRBV19,-,-,TRBJ1-1,TGTGCCAGTAGTAGCTCGGGTCTCGCTGAAGCTTTCTTT,CASSSSGLAEAFF
TRBV9,-,TRBD2,TRBJ2-7,TGTGCCAGCAGCCCGGCGGGGGGGTCCTCCTACGAGCAGTACTTC,CASSPAGGSSYEQYF
TRBV27,-,-,TRBJ1-1,TGTGCCAGCAGTTTCCTGGGGGCTAACACTGAAGCTTTCTTT,CASSFLGANTEAFF
TRBV9,-,-,TRBJ2-4,TGTGCCAGCAGCGTAGGAGGAGCCAAAAACATTCAGTACTTC,CASSVGGAKNIQYF
TRBV6-1,-,-,TRBJ2-1,TGTGCCAGCAGTGAAGCGTTCTACGGGAGCGGCTACAATGAGCAGTTCTTC,CASSEAFYGSGYNEQFF
TRBV7-9,-,TRBD2,TRBJ2-1,TGTGCCAGCAGCCCCCCAGCGGGAGAGGGGTACAATGAGCAGTTCTTC,CASSPPAGEGYNEQFF
TRBV4-2,-,-,TRBJ2-2,TGTGCCAGCAGCCAAAAGTCTGCCGGACCCAACACCGGGGAGCTGTTTTTT,CASSQKSAGPNTGELFF
TRBV27,-,-,TRBJ2-3,TGTGCCAGCGGATACACAGATACGCAGTATTTT,CASGYTDTQYF
TRBV30,-,-,TRBJ2-3,TGTGCCTGGAGTGTAGGAAGCTTGACAGATACGCAGTATTTT,CAWSVGSLTDTQYF
TRBV29-1,-,-,TRBJ2-1,TGCAGCGTTGAAGGGCTAGCTGGCCTCAATGAGCAGTTCTTC,CSVEGLAGLNEQFF
TRBV13,-,-,TRBJ2-1,TGTGCCAGCAGCTGGCACAAGGGGACCTACAATGAGCAGTTCTTC,CASSWHKGTYNEQFF
TRBV6-5,-,-,TRBJ2-2,TGTGCCAGCAAAGAGAACACCGGGGAGCTGTTTTTT,CASKENTGELFF
TRBV27,-,-,TRBJ2-5,TGTGCCAGCAGTTACCACTCACAGGTCCTGTCGGAGACCCAGTACTTC,CASSYHSQVLSETQYF
TRBV7-9,-,-,TRBJ1-1,TGTGCCAGCAGCAAGCGGGACTCGCGGACCACTGAAGCTTTCTTT,CASSKRDSRTTEAFF
TRBV2,-,-,TRBJ1-2,TGTGCCCGATCCTCTCCCAGGGATGGCTACACCTTC,CARSSPRDGYTF
TRBV7-6,-,TRBD1,TRBJ1-1,TGTGCCAGCAGCTTGGGGACAGTGAACACTGAAGCTTTCTTT,CASSLGTVNTEAFF
TRBV15,-,TRBD2,TRBJ2-1,TGTGCCACCAGCAGGCCCCGGGAGGGGGGGTCGAATGAGCAGTTCTTC,CATSRPREGGSNEQFF
TRBV4-2,-,-,TRBJ2-7,TGTGCCAGCAGCCAACCGGGGACTGGATCCTACGAGCAGTACTTC,CASSQPGTGSYEQYF
TRBV23-1,-,TRBD1,TRBJ1-3,TGCGCCAGCCCAAGCACTAAGGACAGGGGCTCTGGAAACACCATATATTTT,CASPSTKDRGSGNTIYF
TRBV27,-,-,TRBJ2-7,TGTGCCAGCAGTTTATCTGGCGGCCTCAGGTACGAGCAGTACTTC,CASSLSGGLRYEQYF